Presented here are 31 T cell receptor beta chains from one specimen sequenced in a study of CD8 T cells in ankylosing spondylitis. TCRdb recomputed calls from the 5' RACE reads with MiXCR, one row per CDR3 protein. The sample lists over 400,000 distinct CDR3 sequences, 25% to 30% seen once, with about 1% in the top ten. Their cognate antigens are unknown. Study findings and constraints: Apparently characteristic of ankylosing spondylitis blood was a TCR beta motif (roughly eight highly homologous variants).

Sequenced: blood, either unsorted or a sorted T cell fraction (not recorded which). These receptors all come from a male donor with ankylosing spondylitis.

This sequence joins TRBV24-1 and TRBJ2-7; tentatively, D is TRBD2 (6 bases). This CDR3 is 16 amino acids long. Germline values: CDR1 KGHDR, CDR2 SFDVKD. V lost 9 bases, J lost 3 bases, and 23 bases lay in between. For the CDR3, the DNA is TGTGCCACCCCCATGATCCCCAACGGGAGTTGCTACGAGCAGTACGTC. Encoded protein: CATPMIPNGSCYEQYV.

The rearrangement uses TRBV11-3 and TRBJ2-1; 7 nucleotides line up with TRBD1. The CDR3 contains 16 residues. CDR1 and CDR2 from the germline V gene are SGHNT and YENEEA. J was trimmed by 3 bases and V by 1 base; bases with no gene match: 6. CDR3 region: CASSLAGTALYNEQFF. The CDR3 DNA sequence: TGTGCCAGCAGCTTAGCTGGGACAGCACTCTACAATGAGCAGTTCTTC.

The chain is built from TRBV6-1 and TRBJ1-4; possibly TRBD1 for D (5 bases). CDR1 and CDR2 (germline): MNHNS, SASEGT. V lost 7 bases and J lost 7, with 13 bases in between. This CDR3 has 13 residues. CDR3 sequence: CASTGQGSEKLFF. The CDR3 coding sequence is TGTGCCAGCACCGGGCAGGGCTCTGAAAAACTGTTTTTT.

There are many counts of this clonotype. The CDR3 sequence: CATSDPGTGPGADTQYF. The DNA for the CDR3 is TGTGCCACCAGTGATCCCGGGACAGGACCAGGCGCAGATACGCAGTATTTT. The V and J genes are TRBV24-1 and TRBJ2-3; 8 bases are a match to TRBD1. Looked up from germline, CDR1 is KGHDR and CDR2 is SFDVKD. V dropped 3 bases and J dropped 4; count of bases not matched to a gene: 11. The length of the CDR3 is 17 residues.

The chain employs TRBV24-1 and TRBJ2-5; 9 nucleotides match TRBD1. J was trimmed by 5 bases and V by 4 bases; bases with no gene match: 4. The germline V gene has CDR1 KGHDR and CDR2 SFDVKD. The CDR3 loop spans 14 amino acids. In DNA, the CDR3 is TGTGCCACCAGTGAGACCGGGACAGGGGAGACCCAGTACTTC. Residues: CATSETGTGETQYF.

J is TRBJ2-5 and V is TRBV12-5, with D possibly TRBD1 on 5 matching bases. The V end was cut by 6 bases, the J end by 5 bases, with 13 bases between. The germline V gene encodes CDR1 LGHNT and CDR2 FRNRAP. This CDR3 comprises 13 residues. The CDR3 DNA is TGTGCTAGTGGGGCACAGGTCGTGGAGACCCAGTACTTC. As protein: CASGAQVVETQYF. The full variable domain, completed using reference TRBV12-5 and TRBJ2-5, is DARVTQTPRHKVTEMGQEVTMRCQPILGHNTVFWYRQTMMQGLELLAYFRNRAPLDDSGMPKDRFSAEMPDATLATLKIQPSEPRDSAVYFCASGAQVVETQYFGPGTRLLVL.

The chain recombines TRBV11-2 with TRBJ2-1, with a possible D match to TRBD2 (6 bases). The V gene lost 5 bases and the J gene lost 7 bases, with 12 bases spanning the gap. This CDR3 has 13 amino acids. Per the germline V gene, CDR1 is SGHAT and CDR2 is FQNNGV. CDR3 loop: CASSRTIINEQFF. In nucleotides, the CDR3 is TGTGCCAGCAGCAGGACTATCATAAATGAGCAGTTCTTC.

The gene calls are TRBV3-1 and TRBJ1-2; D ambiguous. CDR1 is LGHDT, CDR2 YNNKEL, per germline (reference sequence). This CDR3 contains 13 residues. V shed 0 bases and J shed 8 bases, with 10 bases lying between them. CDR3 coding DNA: TGTGCCAGCAGCCAAGAGGCGGTGGAGGGCTACACCTTC. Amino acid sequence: CASSQEAVEGYTF. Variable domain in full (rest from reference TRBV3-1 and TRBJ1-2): DTAVSQTPKYLVTQMGNDKSIKCEQNLGHDTMYWYKQDSKKFLKIMFSYNNKELIINETVPNRFSPKSPDKAHLNLHINSLELGDSAVYFCASSQEAVEGYTFGSGTRLTVV.

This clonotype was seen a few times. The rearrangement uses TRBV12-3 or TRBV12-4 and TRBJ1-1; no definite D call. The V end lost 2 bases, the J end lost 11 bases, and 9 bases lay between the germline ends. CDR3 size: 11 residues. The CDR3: CASSLSNKAFF. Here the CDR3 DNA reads TGTGCCAGCAGTTTATCGAACAAGGCTTTCTTT.

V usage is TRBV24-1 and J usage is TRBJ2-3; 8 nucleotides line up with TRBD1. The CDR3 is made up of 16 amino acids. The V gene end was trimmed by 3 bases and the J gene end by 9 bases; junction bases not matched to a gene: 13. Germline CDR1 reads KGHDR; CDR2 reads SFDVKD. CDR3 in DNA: TGTGCCACCAGTGATCCGACAGGGGCGCTTGGAGAAACGCAGTATTTT. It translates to CATSDPTGALGETQYF.

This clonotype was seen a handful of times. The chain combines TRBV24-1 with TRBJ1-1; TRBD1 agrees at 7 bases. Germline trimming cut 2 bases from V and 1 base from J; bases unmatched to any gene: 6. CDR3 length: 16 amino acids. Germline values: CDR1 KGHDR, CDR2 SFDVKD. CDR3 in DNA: TGTGCCACCAGTGATTCCCAGGGGGGCGGGAACACTGAAGCTTTCTTT. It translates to CATSDSQGGGNTEAFF.

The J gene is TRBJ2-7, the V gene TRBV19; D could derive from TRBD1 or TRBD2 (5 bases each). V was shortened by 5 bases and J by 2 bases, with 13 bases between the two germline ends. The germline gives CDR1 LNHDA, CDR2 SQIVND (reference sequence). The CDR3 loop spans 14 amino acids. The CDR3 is CASSSSGLAYEQYF. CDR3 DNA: TGTGCCAGTAGTTCATCGGGGCTGGCCTACGAGCAGTACTTC.

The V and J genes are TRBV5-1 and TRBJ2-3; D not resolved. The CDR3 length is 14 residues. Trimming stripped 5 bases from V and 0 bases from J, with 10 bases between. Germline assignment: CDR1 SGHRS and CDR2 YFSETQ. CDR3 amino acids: CASRNRGSTDTQYF. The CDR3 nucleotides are TGCGCCAGCAGAAACAGAGGTAGCACAGATACGCAGTATTTT.

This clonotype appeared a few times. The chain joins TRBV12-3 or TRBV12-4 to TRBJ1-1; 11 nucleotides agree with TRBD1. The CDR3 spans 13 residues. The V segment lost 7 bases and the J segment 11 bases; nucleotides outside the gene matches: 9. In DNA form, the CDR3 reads TGTGCCAGCATGCCCGGGACAGGGGGTCAGGCTTTCTTT. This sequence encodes CASMPGTGGQAFF.

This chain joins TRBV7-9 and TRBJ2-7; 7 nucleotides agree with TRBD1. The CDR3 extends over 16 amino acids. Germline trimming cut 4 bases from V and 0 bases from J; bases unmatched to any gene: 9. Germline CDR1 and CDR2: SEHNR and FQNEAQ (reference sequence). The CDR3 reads CASSSLRQGGSYEQYF. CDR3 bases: TGTGCCAGCAGCTCCTTAAGACAGGGTGGCTCCTACGAGCAGTACTTC.

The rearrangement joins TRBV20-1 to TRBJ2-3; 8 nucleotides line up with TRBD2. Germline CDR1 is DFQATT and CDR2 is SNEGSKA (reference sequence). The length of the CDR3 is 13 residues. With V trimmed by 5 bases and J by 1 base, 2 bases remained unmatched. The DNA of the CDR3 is TGCAGTGCTGAGCGGGGGCGCACAGATACGCAGTATTTT. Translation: CSAERGRTDTQYF.

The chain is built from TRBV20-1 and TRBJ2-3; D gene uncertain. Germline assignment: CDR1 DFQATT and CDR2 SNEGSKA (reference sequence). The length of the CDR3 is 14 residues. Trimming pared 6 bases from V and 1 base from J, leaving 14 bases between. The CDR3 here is CSAPLRARTDTQYF. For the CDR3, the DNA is TGCAGTGCCCCCCTCCGGGCCCGCACAGATACGCAGTATTTT.

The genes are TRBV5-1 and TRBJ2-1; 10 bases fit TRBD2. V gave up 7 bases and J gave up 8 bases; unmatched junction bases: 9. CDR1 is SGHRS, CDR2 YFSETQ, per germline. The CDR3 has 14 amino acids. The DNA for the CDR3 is TGCGCCAGCGTAAACCTAGCGGGAGAGGATGAGCAGTTCTTC. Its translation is CASVNLAGEDEQFF. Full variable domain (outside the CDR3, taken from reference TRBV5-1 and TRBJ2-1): KAGVTQTPRYLIKTRGQQVTLSCSPISGHRSVSWYQQTPGQGLQFLFEYFSETQRNKGNFPGRFSGRQFSNSRSEMNVSTLELGDSALYLCASVNLAGEDEQFFGPGTRLTVL.

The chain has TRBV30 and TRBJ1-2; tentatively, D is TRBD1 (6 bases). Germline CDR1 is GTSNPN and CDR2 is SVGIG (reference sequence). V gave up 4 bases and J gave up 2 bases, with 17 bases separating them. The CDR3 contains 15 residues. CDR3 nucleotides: TGTGCCTGGACGGGCAGGGCGGGGGCAAACTATGGCTACACCTTC. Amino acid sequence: CAWTGRAGANYGYTF.

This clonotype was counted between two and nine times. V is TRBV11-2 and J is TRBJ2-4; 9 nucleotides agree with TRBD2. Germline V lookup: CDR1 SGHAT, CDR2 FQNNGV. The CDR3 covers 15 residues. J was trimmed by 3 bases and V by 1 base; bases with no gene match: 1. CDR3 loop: CASSLVTSGKNIQYF. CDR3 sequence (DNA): TGTGCCAGCAGCTTAGTGACTAGCGGCAAAAACATTCAGTACTTC.

The CDR3 bases are TGTGCCAGCAGTCTAACCGGGACAGACAGCACAGATACGCAGTATTTT. Its translation: CASSLTGTDSTDTQYF. The chain combines TRBV6-1 with TRBJ2-3, with 7 bases aligning to TRBD1. Germline CDR1 and CDR2: MNHNS and SASEGT. CDR3 length equals 16 residues. Trimming cost V 5 bases and J 0 bases; bases outside gene matches: 8.

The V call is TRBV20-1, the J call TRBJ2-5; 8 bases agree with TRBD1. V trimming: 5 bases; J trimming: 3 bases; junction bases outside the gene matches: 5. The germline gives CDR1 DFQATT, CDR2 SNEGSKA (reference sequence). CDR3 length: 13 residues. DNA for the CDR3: TGCAGTGCTCCCGGGACAGGTGAAGAGACCCAGTACTTC. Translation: CSAPGTGEETQYF.

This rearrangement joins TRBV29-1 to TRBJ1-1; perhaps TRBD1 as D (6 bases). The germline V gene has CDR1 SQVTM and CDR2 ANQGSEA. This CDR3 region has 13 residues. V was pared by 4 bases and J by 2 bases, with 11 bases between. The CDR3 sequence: CSVARTANTEAFF. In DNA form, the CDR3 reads TGCAGCGTTGCCCGGACAGCTAACACTGAAGCTTTCTTT.

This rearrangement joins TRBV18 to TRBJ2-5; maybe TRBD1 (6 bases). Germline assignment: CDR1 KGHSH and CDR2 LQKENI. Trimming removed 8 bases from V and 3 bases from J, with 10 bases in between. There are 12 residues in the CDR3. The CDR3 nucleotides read TGTGCCAGCGGGACAACCGAAGAGACCCAGTACTTC. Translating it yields CASGTTEETQYF.

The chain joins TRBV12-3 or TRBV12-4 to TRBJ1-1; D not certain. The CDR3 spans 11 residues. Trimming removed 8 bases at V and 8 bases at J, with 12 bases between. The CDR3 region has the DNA TGTGCCAGCGGGTTCCTGGCCGAAGCTTTCTTT. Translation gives CASGFLAEAFF.

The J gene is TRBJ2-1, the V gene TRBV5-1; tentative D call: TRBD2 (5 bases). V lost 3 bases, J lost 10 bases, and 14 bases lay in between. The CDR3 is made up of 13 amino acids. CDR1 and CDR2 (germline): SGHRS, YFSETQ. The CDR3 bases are TGCGCCAGCAGCTCTCAGGACTTTTTAGAGCAGTTCTTC. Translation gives CASSSQDFLEQFF.

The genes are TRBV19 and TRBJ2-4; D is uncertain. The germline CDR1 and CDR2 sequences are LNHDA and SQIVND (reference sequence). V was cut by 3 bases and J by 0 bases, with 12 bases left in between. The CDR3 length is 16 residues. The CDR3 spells CASSIRVMLAKNIQYF. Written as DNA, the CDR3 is TGTGCCAGTAGTATCCGGGTTATGCTAGCCAAAAACATTCAGTACTTC. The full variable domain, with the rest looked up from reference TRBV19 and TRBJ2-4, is DGGITQSPKYLFRKEGQNVTLSCEQNLNHDAMYWYRQDPGQGLRLIYYSQIVNDFQKGDIAEGYSVSREKKESFPLTVTSAQKNPTAFYLCASSIRVMLAKNIQYFGAGTRLSVL.

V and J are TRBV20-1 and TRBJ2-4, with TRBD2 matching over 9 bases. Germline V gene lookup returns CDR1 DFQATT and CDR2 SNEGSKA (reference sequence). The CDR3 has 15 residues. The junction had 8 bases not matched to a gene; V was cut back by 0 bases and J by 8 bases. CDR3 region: CSARDTLTSGHIQYF. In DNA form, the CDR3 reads TGCAGTGCTAGAGATACGTTGACTAGCGGACACATTCAGTACTTC.

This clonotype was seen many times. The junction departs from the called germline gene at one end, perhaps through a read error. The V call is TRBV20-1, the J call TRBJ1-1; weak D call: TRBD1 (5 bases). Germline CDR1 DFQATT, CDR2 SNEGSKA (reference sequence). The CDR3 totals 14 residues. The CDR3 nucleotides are TGCAGTGCCAGAGTCGGGGCAGTGAACACTGAAGCTTTCTTT. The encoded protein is CSARVGAVNTEAFF.

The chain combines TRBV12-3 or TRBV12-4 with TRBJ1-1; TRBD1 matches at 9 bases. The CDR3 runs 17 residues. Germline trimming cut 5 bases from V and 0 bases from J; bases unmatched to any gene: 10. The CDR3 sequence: CASSGTGRAAMNTEAFF. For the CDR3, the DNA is TGTGCCAGCAGTGGGACAGGGCGGGCGGCCATGAACACTGAAGCTTTCTTT.

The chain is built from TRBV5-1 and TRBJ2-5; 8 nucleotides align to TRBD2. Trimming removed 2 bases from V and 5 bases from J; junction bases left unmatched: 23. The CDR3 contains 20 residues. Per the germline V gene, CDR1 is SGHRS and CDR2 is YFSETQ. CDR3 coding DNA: TGCGCCAGCAGCTTTAACTCGGGAGGGGCTAGCGGCCCGAAGAGGGAGACCCAGTACTTC. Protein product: CASSFNSGGASGPKRETQYF. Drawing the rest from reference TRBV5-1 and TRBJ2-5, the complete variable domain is KAGVTQTPRYLIKTRGQQVTLSCSPISGHRSVSWYQQTPGQGLQFLFEYFSETQRNKGNFPGRFSGRQFSNSRSEMNVSTLELGDSALYLCASSFNSGGASGPKRETQYFGPGTRLLVL.